The rows below give T cell receptor beta chains drawn from one sample of a study of CD4 T cells in relation to SARS-CoV-2 and coronaviruses. Using immunoSEQ multiplex PCR, the repertoire was profiled, and TCRdb retains in-frame clones only, with some absent. The sample yields 9,500 to 15,000 clones, 69% seen once. Antigens for these TCRs are unknown. Sample: CD4+ T cells from PBMCs, cultured in vitro. These receptors were obtained from a human donor in good health. CDR3s include the opening cysteine and the closing phenylalanine or tryptophan. The D gene is left open where the match is weak. Not every row has a clone size; where given, it reads once, few, many or a size class.

j_gene | v_gene | abundance | d_gene | CDR3nt | CDR3aa
TRBJ1-1 | TRBV28 | few | . | TGTGCCAGCAGTTCAGGGATGAACACTGAAGCTTTCTTT | CASSSGMNTEAFF
TRBJ2-7 | TRBV18 | . | TRBD1 | TGTGCCAGCTCACCGACAGGGGGCTCCGAGCAGTACTTC | CASSPTGGSEQYF
TRBJ1-4 | TRBV15 | . | TRBD1 | TGTGCCACCAGCGAGACTTCCGGGACAGGGGTTGAAAAACTGTTTTTT | CATSETSGTGVEKLFF
TRBJ2-4 | TRBV30 | . | TRBD1 | TGTGCCTGGAGTGTGGACAGGAAAAACATTCAGTACTTC | CAWSVDRKNIQYF
TRBJ2-1 | TRBV6-1 | once | TRBD1 | TGTGCCAGCAGTGAACTCCCCTCCCAGGGGGTGAATGAGCAGTTCTTC | CASSELPSQGVNEQFF
TRBJ1-2 | TRBV27 | . | TRBD1 | TGTGCCAGCACCCCTGCGGGACAGGGGAAAGTCTATGGCTACACCTTC | CASTPAGQGKVYGYTF
TRBJ2-7 | TRBV5-1 | medium-sized | TRBD2 | TGCGCCAGCAGCAACGGACTAGCGGGATTGGAGCAGTACTTC | CASSNGLAGLEQYF
TRBJ2-7 | TRBV5-1 | once | TRBD1 | TGCGCCAGCAGCGCCCGTTTTTCCGGACAGGGCCACGAGCAGTACTTC | CASSARFSGQGHEQYF
TRBJ1-4 | TRBV11-2 | few | . | TGTGCCAGCAGCCAACAAAGGGGCCGTAATGAAAAACTGTTTTTT | CASSQQRGRNEKLFF
TRBJ1-3 | TRBV6-5 | . | . | TGTGCCAGCAGCGGACTCCTGGGAGGAAACACCATATATTTT | CASSGLLGGNTIYF
TRBJ1-1 | TRBV27 | . | . | TGTGCCAGCAGTTTAAGCCACAGTATCTTAGCTTTCTTT | CASSLSHSILAFF
TRBJ2-2 | TRBV14 | . | TRBD2 | TGTGCCAGCAGCCTAGGACTAGCGGGGAACACCGGGGAGCTGTTTTTT | CASSLGLAGNTGELFF
TRBJ2-1 | TRBV7-2 | . | . | TGTGCCAGCAGCTTAGATGGTAACAATGAGCAGTTCTTC | CASSLDGNNEQFF
TRBJ2-2 | TRBV5-6 | few | . | TGTGCCAGCCGGGACACTCAAAACACCGGGGAGCTGTTTTTT | CASRDTQNTGELFF
TRBJ2-1 | TRBV19 | . | TRBD1 | TGTGCCAGTAGCCCTGGACAGGGGGCGGATGAGCAGTTCTTC | CASSPGQGADEQFF
TRBJ1-1 | TRBV6-6 | . | TRBD1 | TGTGCCAGCAGTCCTAGACAGGGTGTGGCTTTCTTT | CASSPRQGVAFF
TRBJ2-1 | TRBV18 | . | . | TGTGCCAGCTCACCGCTTCCCAACCCTTCGCATGAGCAGTTCTTC | CASSPLPNPSHEQFF
TRBJ2-5 | TRBV7-2 | . | TRBD1 | TGTGCCAGCAGCTTTACAGGGGAACAAGAGACCCAGTACTTC | CASSFTGEQETQYF
TRBJ1-1 | TRBV10-3 | . | . | TGTGCCATCAGTGAGTCACAAGACACTGAAGCTTTCTTT | CAISESQDTEAFF
TRBJ2-5 | TRBV4-1 | . | TRBD2 | TGCGCCAGCAGCTCGGGACTAGCGGGACAAGAGACCCAGTACTTC | CASSSGLAGQETQYF
TRBJ2-1 | TRBV5-1 | once | TRBD1 | TGCGCCAGCACCCCGTTAAGGGACAGGGCCTCCGATGAGCAGTTCTTC | CASTPLRDRASDEQFF
TRBJ1-3 | TRBV6-5 | . | TRBD1 | TGTGCCAGCAGTCTGACAGGGTCTGGAAACACCATATATTTT | CASSLTGSGNTIYF